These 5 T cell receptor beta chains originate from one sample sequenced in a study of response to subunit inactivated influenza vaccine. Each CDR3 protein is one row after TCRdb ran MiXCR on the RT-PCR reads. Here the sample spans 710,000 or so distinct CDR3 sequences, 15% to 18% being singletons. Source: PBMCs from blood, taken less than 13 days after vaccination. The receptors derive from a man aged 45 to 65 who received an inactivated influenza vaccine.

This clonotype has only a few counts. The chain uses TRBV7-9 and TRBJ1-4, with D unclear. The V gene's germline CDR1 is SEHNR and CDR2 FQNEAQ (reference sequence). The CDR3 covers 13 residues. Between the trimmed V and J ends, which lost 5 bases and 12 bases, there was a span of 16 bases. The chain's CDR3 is CASSPVSVEELFF. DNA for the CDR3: TGTGCCAGCAGCCCGGTCTCCGTTGAGGAACTGTTTTTT.

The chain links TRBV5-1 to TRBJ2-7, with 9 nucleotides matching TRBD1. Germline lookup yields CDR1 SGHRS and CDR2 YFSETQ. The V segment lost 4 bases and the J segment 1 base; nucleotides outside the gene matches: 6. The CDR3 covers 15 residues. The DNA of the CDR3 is TGCGCCAGCAGCATCGGACAGGGGTGGTCCTACGAGCAGTACTTC. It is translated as CASSIGQGWSYEQYF.

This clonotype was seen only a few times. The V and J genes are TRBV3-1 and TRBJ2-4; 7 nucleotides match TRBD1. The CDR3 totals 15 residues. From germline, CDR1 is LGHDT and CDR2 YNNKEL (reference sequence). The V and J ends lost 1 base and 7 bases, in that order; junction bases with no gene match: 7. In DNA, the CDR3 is TGTGCCAGCAGCCAAGCGGGACAGATTTCGAACATTCAGTACTTC. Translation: CASSQAGQISNIQYF. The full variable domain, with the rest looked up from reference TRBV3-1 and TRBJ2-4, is DTAVSQTPKYLVTQMGNDKSIKCEQNLGHDTMYWYKQDSKKFLKIMFSYNNKELIINETVPNRFSPKSPDKAHLNLHINSLELGDSAVYFCASSQAGQISNIQYFGAGTRLSVL.

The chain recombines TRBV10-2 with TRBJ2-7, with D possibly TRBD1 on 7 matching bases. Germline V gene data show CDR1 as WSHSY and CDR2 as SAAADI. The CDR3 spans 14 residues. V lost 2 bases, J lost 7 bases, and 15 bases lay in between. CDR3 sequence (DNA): TGCGCCAGCAGTGAGGGGGGGCGCAGGGGGGAGCAGTACTTC. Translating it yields CASSEGGRRGEQYF.

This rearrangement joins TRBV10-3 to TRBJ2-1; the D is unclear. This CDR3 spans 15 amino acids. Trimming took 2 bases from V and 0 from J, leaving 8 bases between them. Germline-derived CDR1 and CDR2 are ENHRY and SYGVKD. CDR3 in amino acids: CAISEIRFSYNEQFF. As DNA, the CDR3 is TGTGCCATCAGTGAGATCCGGTTCTCCTACAATGAGCAGTTCTTC.